The 7 T cell receptor beta chains in this list originate from one sample, sequenced in a study of naive and memory T cell subsets (dated by TCRdb to about 2017). The library was produced with 5' RACE. Sequenced on an Illumina MiSeq. The ligated cDNA was amplified in four rounds of PCR with nested alpha and beta constant region primers together with the SP2 primer. TCRdb trimmed the raw reads at Q25, called clones with MiXCR and kept productive beta chains. One record per CDR3 amino acid sequence lists the most common genes and DNA. The sample table shows 55,000 to 70,000 distinct CDR3 sequences, and around 7.7% are seen once. The ten largest clonotypes hold 8.5% to 10% of the sample. The study described a robust, sensitive protocol for amplifying, sequencing and analyzing TCRs, using 3' ligation of a UMI-containing oligonucleotide to TCR cDNA. These receptors were taken from a male donor in good health.

The J gene is TRBJ2-5, the V gene TRBV7-9, with TRBD1 identical over 9 bases. V trimming: 6 bases; J trimming: 4 bases; junction bases outside the gene matches: 6. The CDR3 loop spans 14 amino acids. Per germline, CDR1 SEHNR and CDR2 FQNEAQ (reference sequence). The DNA of the CDR3 is TGTGCCAGCAGAACCGGGACAGGGCCAGAGACCCAGTACTTC. It translates to CASRTGTGPETQYF.

This chain connects TRBV2 to TRBJ2-2; a possible D gene is TRBD1 (5 bases). V lost 6 bases to trimming and J lost 4 bases, with 12 bases between them. CDR3 length: 14 residues. CDR1 is SNHLY, CDR2 FYNNEI, per germline. As DNA, the CDR3 is TGTGCCAGCAGAGTCCAGGGAAGCACCGGGGAGCTGTTTTTT. This codes for CASRVQGSTGELFF.

Turning to this clonotype: Being one base from a much bigger clone, this may be a read error. The V and J genes are TRBV13 and TRBJ2-7; the D gene is possibly TRBD2 (6 bases). V lost 7 bases to trimming and J lost 0 bases, with 13 bases between them. The CDR3 runs 14 residues. CDR1 is PRHDT, CDR2 FYEKMQ, per germline (reference sequence). In DNA form, the CDR3 reads TGTGCCAGCACCGATGGGGGGAACTCCTACGAGCAGTACTTC. Translated: CASTDGGNSYEQYF.

V is TRBV6-2 or TRBV6-3 and J is TRBJ2-7, with D perhaps given as TRBD1 or TRBD2 (7 bases each). Trimming took off 2 bases at V and 7 bases at J, with 15 bases between the two ends. This CDR3 region has 14 residues. The germline gives CDR1 MNHEY, CDR2 SVGEGT. CDR3 DNA sequence: TGTGCCAGCAGTTACCCAGGGACAGCGGGGGAGCAGTACTTC. Protein: CASSYPGTAGEQYF.

This clonotype was recorded at least ten times. The gene calls are TRBV5-1 and TRBJ2-5, with D perhaps TRBD1 (5 bases). This CDR3 comprises 13 residues. Trimming left V 0 bases short and J 7 bases short, with 10 bases between. The germline V gene has CDR1 SGHRS and CDR2 YFSETQ. The CDR3, as DNA: TGCGCCAGCAGCTTGGAGGGGCGGTGGACCCAGTACTTC. Translated: CASSLEGRWTQYF. Full variable domain (remainder filled in from reference TRBV5-1 and TRBJ2-5): KAGVTQTPRYLIKTRGQQVTLSCSPISGHRSVSWYQQTPGQGLQFLFEYFSETQRNKGNFPGRFSGRQFSNSRSEMNVSTLELGDSALYLCASSLEGRWTQYFGPGTRLLVL.

Comments on this clonotype: This may arise from a read error, as a much more abundant clone is one base away. The rearrangement uses TRBV5-1 and TRBJ2-7, with a tentative D call TRBD1 (6 bases). CDR3 length: 14 amino acids. The V gene's germline CDR1 is SGHRS and CDR2 YFSETQ. CDR3 sequence (DNA): TGCGCCAGCAGCTTGGGGACAGCCACCTACGAGGAGTACTTC. The encoded protein is CASSLGTATYEEYF.

This clonotype was detected ten times or more. This sequence joins TRBV6-2 or TRBV6-3 and TRBJ2-3; tentatively, D is TRBD2 (6 bases). There are 14 residues in the CDR3. V lost 2 bases, J lost 4 bases, and 10 bases lay in between. From germline, CDR1 is MNHEY and CDR2 SVGEGT. CDR3 residues: CASSYAGTSDTQYF. CDR3 DNA: TGTGCCAGCAGTTACGCCGGGACTTCAGATACGCAGTATTTT.